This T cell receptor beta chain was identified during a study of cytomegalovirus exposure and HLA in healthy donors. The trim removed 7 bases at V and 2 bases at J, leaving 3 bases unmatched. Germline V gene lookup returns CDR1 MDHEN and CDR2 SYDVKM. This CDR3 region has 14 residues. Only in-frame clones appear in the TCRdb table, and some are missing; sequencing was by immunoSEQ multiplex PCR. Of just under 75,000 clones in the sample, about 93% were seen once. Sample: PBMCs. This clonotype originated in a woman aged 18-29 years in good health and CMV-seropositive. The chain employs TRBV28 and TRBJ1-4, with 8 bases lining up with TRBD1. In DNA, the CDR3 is TGTGCCAGCAAGACAGGGGTTACTAATGAAAAACTGTTTTTT. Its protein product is CASKTGVTNEKLFF.